Below are 26 T cell receptor beta chains sequenced from a single sample in a study of monozygotic twins with cystic fibrosis. The repertoire was sequenced with immunoSEQ multiplex PCR; TCRdb's copy has only in-frame clones and lacks some. The repertoire holds over 20,000 clones, with around 98% as singletons. The sequenced sample consisted of blood. The source is a girl aged 10 to 17 with cystic fibrosis.

The rearrangement uses TRBV2 and TRBJ2-3; the match to TRBD1 covers 7 bases. Germline V gives CDR1 SNHLY, CDR2 FYNNEI. This CDR3 contains 15 residues. Trimming at V came to 2 bases and at J to 4 bases, leaving 6 bases not matched to a gene. The CDR3 is CASSEFDRDADTQYF. CDR3 coding DNA: TGTGCCAGCAGTGAATTCGACAGGGATGCAGATACGCAGTATTTT.

The chain links TRBV29-1 to TRBJ2-3; no reliable D call. Per the germline V gene, CDR1 is SQVTM and CDR2 is ANQGSEA. This CDR3 comprises 13 residues. With 6 bases removed from V and 5 bases from J, the gap between germline ends came to 15 bases. The CDR3 loop reads CSVAPLGLDTQYF. The DNA of the CDR3 is TGCAGCGTGGCCCCCTTGGGGTTAGATACGCAGTATTTT.

V and J are TRBV10-1 and TRBJ2-2; 7 bases align to TRBD2. The V segment lost 5 bases and the J segment 2 bases; nucleotides outside the gene matches: 2. This CDR3 contains 14 residues. Germline V lookup: CDR1 WNHNN, CDR2 SYGVQD (reference sequence). The CDR3 sequence: CASSPSGNTGELFF. For the CDR3, the DNA is TGCGCCAGCAGTCCTAGCGGAAACACCGGGGAGCTGTTTTTT.

V gene TRBV9 combines with J gene TRBJ2-2, with 7 bases aligning to TRBD1. The germline CDR1 and CDR2 sequences are SGDLS and YYNGEE. The CDR3 consists of 18 residues. Unmatched junction bases numbered 12, after V lost 2 bases and J lost 2 bases. The CDR3 spells CASSVGRPGQKNTGELFF. In nucleotides, the CDR3 is TGTGCCAGCAGCGTGGGAAGACCGGGACAGAAAAACACCGGGGAGCTGTTTTTT.

This clone was picked up a small number of times. The chain couples TRBV28 to TRBJ1-2, with 8 bases aligning to TRBD1. The V and J ends lost 6 bases and 4 bases, in that order; junction bases with no gene match: 7. The CDR3 is made up of 14 amino acids. Germline V lookup: CDR1 MDHEN, CDR2 SYDVKM. The CDR3 loop reads CASSIPTGAYGYTF. CDR3 sequence (DNA): TGTGCCAGCAGCATACCGACAGGGGCCTATGGCTACACCTTC.

This clone was detected once. The gene calls are TRBV4-1 and TRBJ2-7; D is undetermined. CDR1 MGHRA and CDR2 YSYEKL come from the germline V gene. This CDR3 is 15 amino acids long. V was trimmed by 0 bases and J by 4 bases, leaving 13 bases between them. CDR3 bases: TGCGCCAGCAGCCAAGATGGGCAGGATGGGTACGAGCAGTACTTC. It yields the protein CASSQDGQDGYEQYF.

V and J are TRBV10-3 and TRBJ2-1; the D gene is possibly TRBD1 (6 bases). The CDR3 has 18 residues. Trimming left V 0 bases short and J 8 bases short, with 23 bases between. CDR1 is ENHRY, CDR2 SYGVKD, per germline. CDR3 nucleotide sequence: TGTGCCATCAGTGAGTCGCCTTTACAGGGTGTAGATGGTGATGAGCAGTTCTTC. Translation: CAISESPLQGVDGDEQFF.

The V gene is TRBV5-5, the J gene TRBJ2-5, with TRBD1 matching over 12 bases. The germline gives CDR1 SGHKS, CDR2 YYEKEE (reference sequence). The V segment lost 3 bases and the J segment 5 bases; nucleotides outside the gene matches: 8. The CDR3 has 16 residues. CDR3 nucleotide sequence: TGTGCCAGCAGCTCCGGGACAGGGGGCATTCTTGAGACCCAGTACTTC. It encodes CASSSGTGGILETQYF.

Only one count was recorded for this clone. The V call is TRBV9, the J call TRBJ2-1; TRBD1 matches at 7 bases. Trimming at V came to 1 base and at J to 0 bases, leaving 7 bases not matched to a gene. The CDR3 spans 17 residues. In germline, CDR1 is SGDLS, CDR2 YYNGEE. This chain's CDR3 is CASSVTGQPSSYNEQFF. Written as DNA, the CDR3 is TGTGCCAGCAGCGTAACGGGACAGCCAAGCTCCTACAATGAGCAGTTCTTC.

V is TRBV27 and J is TRBJ2-2, with D possibly TRBD1 on 5 matching bases. Per the germline V gene, CDR1 is MNHEY and CDR2 is SMNVEV (reference sequence). Trimming stripped 6 bases from V and 3 bases from J, with 14 bases between. The CDR3 length is 15 residues. The CDR3 DNA follows: TGTGCCAGCAGGGCGCAGGGAATCGACACCGGGGAGCTGTTTTTT. This codes for CASRAQGIDTGELFF.

This chain connects TRBV5-4 to TRBJ2-2; the D is unclear. Trimming left V 0 bases short and J 3 bases short, with 6 bases between. The CDR3 length is 14 residues. CDR1 and CDR2 (germline): SGHNT, YYREEE (reference sequence). CDR3 protein: CASSLDTYTGELFF. Here the CDR3 DNA reads TGTGCCAGCAGCTTGGATACCTACACCGGGGAGCTGTTTTTT.

J is TRBJ2-7 and V is TRBV10-3, with 9 bases that match TRBD2. Germline trimming cut 0 bases from V and 5 bases from J; bases unmatched to any gene: 17. There are 19 residues in the CDR3. Germline V gene sequence: CDR1 ENHRY, CDR2 SYGVKD. CDR3 residues: CAISESSASGTRAAHEQYF. The CDR3 DNA reads as TGTGCCATCAGTGAGTCGTCGGCTAGCGGGACTCGCGCAGCCCACGAGCAGTACTTC.

The chain joins TRBV10-3 to TRBJ2-3; TRBD2 is a possible D gene (5 bases). The CDR3 has 15 amino acids. The germline V gene has CDR1 ENHRY and CDR2 SYGVKD. V was cut by 8 bases and J by 0 bases, with 15 bases left in between. The CDR3 loop is CAIRVFRESTDTQYF. The DNA for the CDR3 is TGTGCCATCCGGGTTTTCCGGGAAAGCACAGATACGCAGTATTTT.

This chain connects TRBV9 to TRBJ2-3; no reliable D call. The CDR3 covers 15 residues. The germline V and J ends were trimmed by 0 bases and 0 bases, with 8 bases remaining between them. CDR1 is SGDLS and CDR2 is YYNGEE in the germline V gene. Here the CDR3 DNA reads TGTGCCAGCAGCGTAGCTGGTGGGAGCACAGATACGCAGTATTTT. Translation gives CASSVAGGSTDTQYF. The full variable domain, in which reference TRBV9 and TRBJ2-3 provide the parts outside the CDR3, is DSGVTQTPKHLITATGQRVTLRCSPRSGDLSVYWYQQSLDQGLQFLIQYYNGEERAKGNILERFSAQQFPDLHSELNLSSLELGDSALYFCASSVAGGSTDTQYFGPGTRLTVL.

The count of this clone is one. V gene TRBV30 combines with J gene TRBJ1-4, with 8 bases aligning to TRBD1. Germline V gene lookup returns CDR1 GTSNPN and CDR2 SVGIG (reference sequence). The CDR3 spans 19 residues. Unmatched junction bases numbered 20, after V lost 1 base and J lost 7 bases. CDR3 amino acids: CAWSAHQGAQEGLGEKLFF. DNA of the CDR3: TGTGCCTGGAGTGCTCACCAGGGGGCTCAGGAAGGATTGGGTGAAAAACTGTTTTTT. Filled out from reference TRBV30 and TRBJ1-4, the complete variable domain reads SQTIHQWPATLVQPVGSPLSLECTVEGTSNPNLYWYRQAAGRGLQLLFYSVGIGQISSEVPQNLSASRPQDRQFILSSKKLLLSDSGFYLCAWSAHQGAQEGLGEKLFFGSGTQLSVL.

This clone was picked up one time. The chain couples TRBV30 to TRBJ2-7; D perhaps matches TRBD1 (5 bases). Germline CDR1 GTSNPN, CDR2 SVGIG (reference sequence). This CDR3 has 11 residues. The germline V and J ends were trimmed by 1 base and 6 bases, with 7 bases remaining between them. CDR3 DNA: TGTGCCTGGAGTGCAGGGCTCGAGCAGTACGTC. The encoded protein is CAWSAGLEQYV.

The rearrangement links TRBV7-2 to TRBJ2-7, with D unclear. Trimming shortened V by 0 bases and J by 5 bases, and 11 bases separated the two germline ends. This CDR3 contains 14 residues. CDR1 is SGHTA and CDR2 is FQGNSA in the germline V gene. The CDR3 DNA reads TGTGCCAGCAGCTTAGCAGGGTTAAAAGACGAGCAGTACGTC. This codes for CASSLAGLKDEQYV.

The DNA for the CDR3 is TGTGCCAGCAGCACAACTAGCGGGAGACTCTACGAGCAGTACGTC. This translates into CASSTTSGRLYEQYV. V is TRBV5-8 and J is TRBJ2-7; 11 bases match TRBD2. Per the germline V gene, CDR1 is SGHTS and CDR2 is YDEGEE. V trimming: 4 bases; J trimming: 3 bases; junction bases outside the gene matches: 6. There are 15 residues in the CDR3.

The genes are TRBV23-1 and TRBJ1-1; D gene ambiguous. TRBV23-1 is an ORF for which the function is uncertain. The ends were cut back, 0 bases at V and 3 bases at J, with 11 bases in the middle. The CDR3 sequence is 15 residues long. CDR3 DNA: TGCGCCAGCAGTCAATCGGCACGGGCTGACACTGAAGCTTTCTTT. It specifies CASSQSARADTEAFF.

J is TRBJ1-1 and V is TRBV6-6; the match to TRBD1 covers 8 bases. V lost 4 bases and J lost 5; bases outside the gene matches: 3. Germline CDR1 MNHNY, CDR2 SVGAGI (reference sequence). This CDR3 has 13 amino acids. CDR3 protein: CASSSQGATEAFF. CDR3 coding DNA: TGTGCCAGCAGTTCCCAGGGGGCGACTGAAGCTTTCTTT.

V and J are TRBV11-2 and TRBJ2-7; D might be TRBD1 or TRBD2, each matching 7 bases. The CDR3 sequence is 15 residues long. The germline V gene encodes CDR1 SGHAT and CDR2 FQNNGV. The V end was cut by 4 bases, the J end by 3 bases, with 16 bases between. DNA of the CDR3: TGTGCCAGCAGCTCGCCACAGGGGACTATCTACGAGCAGTACTTC. It translates to CASSSPQGTIYEQYF.

The rearrangement uses TRBV5-1 and TRBJ2-7; 11 bases line up with TRBD2. With V trimmed by 3 bases and J by 3 bases, 5 bases remained unmatched. The germline gives CDR1 SGHRS, CDR2 YFSETQ. The CDR3 spans 15 residues. The CDR3 protein is CASSYGTSGNYEQYF. The CDR3 DNA is TGCGCCAGCAGCTATGGGACTAGCGGCAACTACGAGCAGTACTTC.

V usage is TRBV10-2 and J usage is TRBJ2-1, with 10 nucleotides matching TRBD1. CDR1 and CDR2 from the germline V gene are WSHSY and SAAADI. This CDR3 has 21 amino acids. After removal of 7 bases from V and 3 bases from J, the junction contained 24 bases not matched to a gene. DNA of the CDR3: TGCGCCAGCACCGGAGGGGAGGGACAGGGGATTAAAAGAAAGGGCTACAATGAGCAGTTCTTC. Translated: CASTGGEGQGIKRKGYNEQFF.

The rearrangement joins TRBV2 to TRBJ2-1; 12 bases are shared with TRBD2. Germline CDR1 reads SNHLY; CDR2 reads FYNNEI. The CDR3 loop spans 14 amino acids. The junction had 10 bases not matched to a gene; V was cut back by 10 bases and J by 9 bases. The CDR3 reads CATTPGLAGIEQFF. CDR3 coding DNA: TGTGCCACCACACCGGGACTAGCGGGCATTGAGCAGTTCTTC.

This chain uses TRBV19 with TRBJ2-7, with D uncertain. Germline CDR1 is LNHDA and CDR2 is SQIVND (reference sequence). This CDR3 contains 12 residues. Trimming removed 9 bases from V and 4 bases from J, with 13 bases in between. The CDR3 spells CASPPRMYEQYV. The DNA for the CDR3 is TGTGCCAGCCCGCCGCGGATGTACGAGCAGTACGTC.

The chain is built from TRBV28 and TRBJ2-3, with unresolved D. Trimming removed 3 bases at V and 2 bases at J, with 18 bases between. The CDR3 is 17 amino acids. Germline lookup yields CDR1 MDHEN and CDR2 SYDVKM. The CDR3 loop is CASSFSVGELNTDTQYF. DNA of the CDR3: TGTGCCAGCAGTTTTAGTGTAGGTGAACTTAACACAGATACGCAGTATTTT.